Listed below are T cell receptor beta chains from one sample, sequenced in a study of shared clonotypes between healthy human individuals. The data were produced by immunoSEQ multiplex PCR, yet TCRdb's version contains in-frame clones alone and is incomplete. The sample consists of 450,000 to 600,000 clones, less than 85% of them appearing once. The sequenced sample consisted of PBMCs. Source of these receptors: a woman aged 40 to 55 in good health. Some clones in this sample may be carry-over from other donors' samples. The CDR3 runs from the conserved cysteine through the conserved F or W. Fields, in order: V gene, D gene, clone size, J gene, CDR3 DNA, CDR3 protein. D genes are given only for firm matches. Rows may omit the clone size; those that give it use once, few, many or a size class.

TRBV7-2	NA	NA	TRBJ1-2	TGTGCCAGCAGCCAACAGGGTAATCTGTATGGCTACACCTTC	CASSQQGNLYGYTF
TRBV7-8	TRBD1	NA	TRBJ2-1	TGTGCCAGCAGCTCCCGGACAGGGCGGAATGAGCAGTTCTTC	CASSSRTGRNEQFF
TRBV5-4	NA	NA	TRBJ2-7	TGTGCCAGCACATCAGGGGTCCGGGACATCGCCTCCTACGAGCAGTACTTC	CASTSGVRDIASYEQYF
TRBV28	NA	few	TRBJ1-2	TGTGCCAGCAGTTTTTGGGGTGGCTACACCTTC	CASSFWGGYTF
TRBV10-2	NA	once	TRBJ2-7	TGCGCCAGCAACGACAGGATGGACTACGAGCAGTACTTC	CASNDRMDYEQYF
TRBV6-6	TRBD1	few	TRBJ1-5	TGTGCCAGCAGCGTGGGACAGGGGGGCGATCAGCCCCAGCATTTT	CASSVGQGGDQPQHF
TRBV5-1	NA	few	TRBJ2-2	TGCGCCAGCAGCCCCCAGTTCTCGGGTAAGCGAGACACCGGGGAGCTGTTTTTT	CASSPQFSGKRDTGELFF
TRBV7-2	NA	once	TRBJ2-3	TGTGCCAGCAGCTTCCCGTATAGCAGGAAATACACAGATACGCAGTATTTT	CASSFPYSRKYTDTQYF
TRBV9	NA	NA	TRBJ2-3	TGTGCCAGCAGCCCGGGTTCCGGCCCAGATACGCAGTATTTT	CASSPGSGPDTQYF
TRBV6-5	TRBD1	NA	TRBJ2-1	TGTGCCAGCAGTTACCGAGGGACAGGAGACAATGAGCAGTTCTTC	CASSYRGTGDNEQFF
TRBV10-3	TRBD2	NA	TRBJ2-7	TGTGCCACGGGCGGGGGTTCCTACGAGCAGTACTTC	CATGGGSYEQYF
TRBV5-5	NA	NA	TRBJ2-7	TGTGCCAGCAGCTTGGGTTTTAGCCTCTCTACCTACGAGCAGTACTTC	CASSLGFSLSTYEQYF
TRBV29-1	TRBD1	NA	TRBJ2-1	TGCAGCGTTGAGCGGACAGGGGGCAATGAGCAGTTCTTC	CSVERTGGNEQFF
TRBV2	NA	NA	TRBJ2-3	TGTGCCAGCAGTGACCCACTACGCACAGATACGCAGTATTTT	CASSDPLRTDTQYF
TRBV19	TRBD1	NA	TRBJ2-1	TGTGCCAGTAGTAGACAGGGGGCCTACAATGAGCAGTTCTTC	CASSRQGAYNEQFF
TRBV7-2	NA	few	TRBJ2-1	TGTGCCAGCAGCACAACAGGGTGGGATGAGCAGTTCTTC	CASSTTGWDEQFF
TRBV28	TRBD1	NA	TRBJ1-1	TGTGCCAGCAGTTTATGGAGGACAGGGAAAAACACTGAAGCTTTCTTT	CASSLWRTGKNTEAFF
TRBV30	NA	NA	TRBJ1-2	TGTGCCTGGTCCGGGGGCCAGTTCTATGGCTACACCTTC	CAWSGGQFYGYTF
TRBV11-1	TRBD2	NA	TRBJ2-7	TGTGCCAGCAGCCTCACCGGGACTAGCGGGAGCTCCTACGAGCAGTACTTC	CASSLTGTSGSSYEQYF
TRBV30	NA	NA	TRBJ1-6	TGTGCCTGGAGTGTTGGACGGGATTCACCCCTCCACTTT	CAWSVGRDSPLHF
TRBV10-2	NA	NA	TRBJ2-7	TGCGCCAGCAGTGAGTCGAATCGGGGATACGGCGAGCAGTACTTC	CASSESNRGYGEQYF
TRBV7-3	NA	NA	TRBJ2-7	TGTGCCAGCAGTTACCTTTTTGCAGACATCGACGAGCAGTACTTC	CASSYLFADIDEQYF